One and the same sample provided the 9 T cell receptor beta chains below, sequenced in a study of CD4 and CD8 cells across lung adenocarcinoma regions. TCRdb recomputed calls from the PCR reads with MiXCR, one row per CDR3 protein. In the table there are 10,000 to 15,000 distinct CDR3 sequences, around half of which are singletons. The specimen sequenced was CD8+ T cells from the margin of a lung tumor. The receptor source for this set is a female donor with lung adenocarcinoma. The CD4 and CD8 labels of this study may be unreliable.

Turning to this clonotype: This is likely a read error, given that the CDR3 carries no conserved phenylalanine or tryptophan at its end. No DNA is shown, since the ends of the CDR3 on it are uncertain; the CDR3 is the one TCRdb lists. The V call is TRBV25-1, the J call TRBJ2-5; the table's D call of TRBD1 was not tested on the DNA. Per germline, CDR1 MGHDK and CDR2 SYGVNS. The CDR3 sequence runs 14 residues, both termini included. This CDR3 reads CASSEQGSVGMGPA.

Judged by abundance, this clonotype is medium-sized. V gene TRBV7-6 combines with J gene TRBJ2-5; TRBD1 is a possible D gene (5 bases). Trimming left V 5 bases short and J 4 bases short, with 11 bases between. The V gene's germline CDR1 is SGHVS and CDR2 FNYEAQ. The CDR3 totals 13 residues. The CDR3: CASSLGQRETQYF. DNA for the CDR3: TGTGCCAGCAGCCTCGGACAACGAGAGACCCAGTACTTC.

On this clonotype: A read error may account for a junction end that differs from germline. V is TRBV10-2 and J is TRBJ2-3; the D call may be TRBD1 or TRBD2 (5 bases each). The CDR3 spans 14 residues. Germline V lookup: CDR1 WSHSY, CDR2 SAAADI. CDR3 loop: CASRGVRAKNIQYF. The CDR3 coding sequence is TGCGCCAGCAGGGGGGTGAGAGCGAAAAACATTCAGTATTTC.

Note on this clonotype: A much bigger clone sits one base away, suggesting this may be a read error. V is TRBV6-1 and J is TRBJ2-1; tentative D call: TRBD2 (7 bases). CDR1 MNHNS and CDR2 SASEGT come from the germline V gene. The CDR3 has 15 residues. V shed 5 bases and J shed 13 bases, with 24 bases lying between them. CDR3 region: CASSPNWGGQETQFF. CDR3 nucleotide sequence: TGTGCCAGCAGTCCGAATTGGGGGGGCCAAGAGACCCAGTTCTTC.

The chain uses TRBV12-3 or TRBV12-4 and TRBJ1-1; D gene uncertain. The CDR3 covers 13 residues. Trimming left V 5 bases short and J 12 bases short, with 19 bases between. CDR3 sequence reads: CASSPNTEAPPFF. DNA for the CDR3: TGTGCCAGCAGTCCAAACACTGAAGCCCCCCCTTTCTTT.

This clonotype is deemed medium-sized. The chain is built from TRBV7-6 and TRBJ2-1; TRBD2 aligns across 15 bases. Trimming at V came to 0 bases and at J to 8 bases, leaving 5 bases not matched to a gene. The CDR3 is made up of 17 amino acids. Germline loops: CDR1 SGHVS, CDR2 FNYEAQ. The CDR3 DNA sequence: TGTGCCAGCAGCTTAGCAGGGACTAGCGGGGGGTTAGATGAGCAGTTCTTC. Its translation: CASSLAGTSGGLDEQFF.

This clonotype has only a few counts. The rearrangement joins TRBV27 to TRBJ2-1; 9 bases match TRBD2. Germline V gives CDR1 MNHEY, CDR2 SMNVEV (reference sequence). With V trimmed by 0 bases and J by 9 bases, 9 bases remained unmatched. The length of the CDR3 is 16 residues. The CDR3 coding sequence is TGTGCCAGCAGTTTATCGTTCCTTCAAGCGGGAGGTGAGCAGTTCTTC. It specifies CASSLSFLQAGGEQFF.

This chain connects TRBV6-5 to TRBJ1-5; D uncertain. The CDR3 runs to 15 residues. V was cut by 4 bases and J by 2 bases, with 12 bases left in between. CDR1 is MNHEY and CDR2 is SVGAGI in the germline V gene. The CDR3 region is CASSSPRGGNQPQHF. CDR3 sequence (DNA): TGTGCCAGCAGTTCCCCACGAGGTGGCAATCAGCCCCAGCATTTT.

This clonotype rates as medium-sized. The genes are TRBV4-1 and TRBJ2-2; D not resolved. Germline V gene sequence: CDR1 MGHRA, CDR2 YSYEKL. This CDR3 region has 15 residues. Trimming left V 0 bases short and J 6 bases short, with 11 bases between. The CDR3 reads CASSQDFPASGELFF. The CDR3 region has the DNA TGCGCCAGCAGCCAAGATTTCCCCGCGTCCGGGGAGCTGTTTTTT.